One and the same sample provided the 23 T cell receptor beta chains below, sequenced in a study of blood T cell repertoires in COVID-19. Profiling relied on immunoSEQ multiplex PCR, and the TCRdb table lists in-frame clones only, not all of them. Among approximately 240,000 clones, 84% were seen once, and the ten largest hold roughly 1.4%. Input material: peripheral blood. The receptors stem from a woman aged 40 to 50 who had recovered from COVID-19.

The CDR3 DNA follows: TGTGCCAGCAGCCAAGACAGGGCTGGAAACACCATATATTTT. This codes for CASSQDRAGNTIYF. The chain has TRBV9 and TRBJ1-3, with 7 bases lining up with TRBD1. Per germline, CDR1 SGDLS and CDR2 YYNGEE. The J segment lost 2 bases and the V segment lost 4 bases, leaving 3 bases of the junction unmatched. The CDR3 sequence is 14 residues long.

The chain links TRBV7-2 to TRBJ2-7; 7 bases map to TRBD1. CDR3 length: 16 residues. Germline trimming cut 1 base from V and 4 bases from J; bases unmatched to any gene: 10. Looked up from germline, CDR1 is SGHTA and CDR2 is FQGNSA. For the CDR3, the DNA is TGTGCCAGCAGCTTAGGGTCCTGGGACAGACGGTACGAGCAGTACTTC. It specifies CASSLGSWDRRYEQYF.

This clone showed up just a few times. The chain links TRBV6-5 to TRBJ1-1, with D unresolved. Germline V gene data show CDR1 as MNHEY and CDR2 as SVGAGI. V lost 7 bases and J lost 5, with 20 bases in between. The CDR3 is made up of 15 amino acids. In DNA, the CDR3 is TGTGCCAGCACTAAGGCCGGGTCCAGGAGGACTGAAGCTTTCTTT. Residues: CASTKAGSRRTEAFF.

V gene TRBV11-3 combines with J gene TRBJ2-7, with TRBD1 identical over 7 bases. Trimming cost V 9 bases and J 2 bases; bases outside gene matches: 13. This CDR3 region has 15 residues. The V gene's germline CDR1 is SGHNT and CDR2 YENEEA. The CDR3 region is CASRGGGLLAYEQYF. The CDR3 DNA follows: TGTGCCAGTAGAGGGGGCGGTTTACTCGCCTACGAGCAGTACTTC. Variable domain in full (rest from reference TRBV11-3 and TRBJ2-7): EAGVVQSPRYKIIEKKQPVAFWCNPISGHNTLYWYLQNLGQGPELLIRYENEEAVDDSQLPKDRFSAERLKGVDSTLKIQPAELGDSAVYLCASRGGGLLAYEQYFGPGTRLTVT.

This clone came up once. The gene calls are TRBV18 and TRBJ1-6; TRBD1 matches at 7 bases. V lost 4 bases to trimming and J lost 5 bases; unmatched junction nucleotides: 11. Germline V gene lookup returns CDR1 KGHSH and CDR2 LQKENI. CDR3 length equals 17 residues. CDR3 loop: CASSRDLGQGDNSPLHF. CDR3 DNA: TGTGCCAGCTCACGCGATCTCGGCCAGGGGGATAATTCACCCCTCCACTTT. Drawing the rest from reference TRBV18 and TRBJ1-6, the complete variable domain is NAGVMQNPRHLVRRRGQEARLRCSPMKGHSHVYWYRQLPEEGLKFMVYLQKENIIDESGMPKERFSAEFPKEGPSILRIQQVVRGDSAAYFCASSRDLGQGDNSPLHFGNGTRLTVT.

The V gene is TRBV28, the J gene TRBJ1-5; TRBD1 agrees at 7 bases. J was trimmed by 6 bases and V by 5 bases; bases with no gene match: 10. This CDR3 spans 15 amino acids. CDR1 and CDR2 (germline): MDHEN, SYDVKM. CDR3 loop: CASSPTTGMSQPQHF. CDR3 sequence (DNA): TGTGCCAGCAGTCCCACGACAGGGATGTCTCAGCCCCAGCATTTT.

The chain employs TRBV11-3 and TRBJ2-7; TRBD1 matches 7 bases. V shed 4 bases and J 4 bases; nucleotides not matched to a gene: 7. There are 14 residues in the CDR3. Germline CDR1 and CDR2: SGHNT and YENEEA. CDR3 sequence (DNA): TGTGCCAGCAGCTCCCGGGGACAGCCGTACGAGCAGTACTTC. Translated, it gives CASSSRGQPYEQYF.

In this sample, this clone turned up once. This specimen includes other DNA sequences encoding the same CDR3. CDR3: CASSVGGGTYNEQFF. The CDR3 nucleotides are TGTGCCAGCAGCGTGGGCGGGGGAACCTACAATGAGCAGTTCTTC. This chain connects TRBV9 to TRBJ2-1, with 7 bases that match TRBD2. V shed 2 bases and J 2 bases; nucleotides not matched to a gene: 4. This CDR3 is 15 amino acids long. CDR1 is SGDLS, CDR2 YYNGEE, per germline.

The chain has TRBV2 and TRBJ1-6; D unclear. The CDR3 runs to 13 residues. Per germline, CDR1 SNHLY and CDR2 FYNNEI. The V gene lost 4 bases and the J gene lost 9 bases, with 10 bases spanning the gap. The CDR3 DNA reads TGTGCCAGCAGTGGAGAAAAGAGTTCACCCCTCCACTTT. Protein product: CASSGEKSSPLHF.

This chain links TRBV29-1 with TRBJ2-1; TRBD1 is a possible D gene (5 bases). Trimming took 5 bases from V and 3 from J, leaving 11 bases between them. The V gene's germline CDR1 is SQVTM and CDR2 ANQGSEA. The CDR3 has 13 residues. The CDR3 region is CSVPQANYNEQFF. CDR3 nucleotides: TGCAGCGTTCCACAGGCGAACTACAATGAGCAGTTCTTC.

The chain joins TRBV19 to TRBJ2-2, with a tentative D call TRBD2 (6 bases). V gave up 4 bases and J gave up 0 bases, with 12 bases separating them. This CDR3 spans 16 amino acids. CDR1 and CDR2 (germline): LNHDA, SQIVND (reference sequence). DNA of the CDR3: TGTGCCAGTAGTAAGATCTCGGGGGCGAACACCGGGGAGCTGTTTTTT. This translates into CASSKISGANTGELFF.

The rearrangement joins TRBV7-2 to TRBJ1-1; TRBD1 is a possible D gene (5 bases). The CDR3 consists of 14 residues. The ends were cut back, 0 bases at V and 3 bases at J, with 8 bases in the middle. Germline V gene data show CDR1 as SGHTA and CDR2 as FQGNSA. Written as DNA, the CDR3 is TGTGCCAGCAGCTTAGCGACAGTCTACACTGAAGCTTTCTTT. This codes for CASSLATVYTEAFF.

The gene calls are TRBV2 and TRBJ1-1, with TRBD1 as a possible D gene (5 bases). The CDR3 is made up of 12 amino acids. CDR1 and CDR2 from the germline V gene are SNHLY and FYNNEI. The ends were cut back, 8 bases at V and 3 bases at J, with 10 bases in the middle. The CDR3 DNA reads TGTGCCAGCTCTACACAGGACACTGAAGCTTTCTTT. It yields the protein CASSTQDTEAFF.

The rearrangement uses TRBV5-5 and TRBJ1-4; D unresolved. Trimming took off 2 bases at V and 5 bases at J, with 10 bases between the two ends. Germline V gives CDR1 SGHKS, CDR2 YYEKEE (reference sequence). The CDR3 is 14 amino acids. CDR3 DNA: TGTGCCAGCAGCTTTGCGGCAGTAAATGAAAAACTGTTTTTT. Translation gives CASSFAAVNEKLFF.

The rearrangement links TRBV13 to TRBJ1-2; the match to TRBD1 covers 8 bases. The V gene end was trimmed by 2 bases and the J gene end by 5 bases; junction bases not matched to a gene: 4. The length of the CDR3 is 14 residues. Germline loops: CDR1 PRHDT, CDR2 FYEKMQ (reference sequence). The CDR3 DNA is TGTGCCAGCAGCTTACAGGGGGCCAATTATGGCTACACCTTC. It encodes CASSLQGANYGYTF. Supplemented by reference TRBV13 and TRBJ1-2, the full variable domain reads AAGVIQSPRHLIKEKRETATLKCYPIPRHDTVYWYQQGPGQDPQFLISFYEKMQSDKGSIPDRFSAQQFSDYHSELNMSSLELGDSALYFCASSLQGANYGYTFGSGTRLTVV.

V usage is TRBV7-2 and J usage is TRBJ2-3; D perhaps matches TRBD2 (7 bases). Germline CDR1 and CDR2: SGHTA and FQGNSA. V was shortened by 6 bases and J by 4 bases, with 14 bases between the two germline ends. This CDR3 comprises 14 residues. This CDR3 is CASSRGGGADTQYF. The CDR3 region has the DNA TGTGCCAGCAGTCGCGGAGGGGGGGCAGATACGCAGTATTTT.

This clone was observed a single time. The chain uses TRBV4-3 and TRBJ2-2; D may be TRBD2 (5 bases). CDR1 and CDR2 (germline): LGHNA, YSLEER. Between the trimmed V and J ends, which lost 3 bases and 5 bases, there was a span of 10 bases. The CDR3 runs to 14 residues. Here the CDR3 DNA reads TGCGCCAGCAGCCACGGGATAGGGACCGGGGAGCTGTTTTTT. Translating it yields CASSHGIGTGELFF.

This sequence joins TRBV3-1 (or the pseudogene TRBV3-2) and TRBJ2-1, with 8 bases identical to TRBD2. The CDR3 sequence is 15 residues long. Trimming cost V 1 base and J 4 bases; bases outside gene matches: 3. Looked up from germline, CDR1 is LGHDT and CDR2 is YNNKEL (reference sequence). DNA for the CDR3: TGTGCCAGCAGCCAAGGAGCGGGGGAGTACAATGAGCAGTTCTTC. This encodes CASSQGAGEYNEQFF.

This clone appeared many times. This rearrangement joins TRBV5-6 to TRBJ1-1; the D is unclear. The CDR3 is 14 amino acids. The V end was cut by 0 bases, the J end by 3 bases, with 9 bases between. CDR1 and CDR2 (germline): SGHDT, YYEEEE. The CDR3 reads CASSLETYDTEAFF. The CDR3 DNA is TGTGCCAGCAGCTTGGAGACTTATGACACTGAAGCTTTCTTT.

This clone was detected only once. The CDR3 DNA is TGTGCCTGGAGTGTGGGGACAGGGAGGCCGGATCAGCCCCAGCATTTT. Protein product: CAWSVGTGRPDQPQHF. The rearrangement joins TRBV30 to TRBJ1-5; 9 bases match TRBD1. V lost 0 bases to trimming and J lost 5 bases; unmatched junction nucleotides: 8. CDR1 and CDR2 (germline): GTSNPN, SVGIG (reference sequence). The CDR3 runs 16 residues.

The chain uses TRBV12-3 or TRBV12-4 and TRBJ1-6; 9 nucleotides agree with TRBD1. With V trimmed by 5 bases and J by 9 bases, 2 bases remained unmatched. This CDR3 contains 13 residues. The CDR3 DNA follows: TGTGCCAGCAGTCGACAGGGGGGTTCACCCCTCCACTTT. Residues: CASSRQGGSPLHF.

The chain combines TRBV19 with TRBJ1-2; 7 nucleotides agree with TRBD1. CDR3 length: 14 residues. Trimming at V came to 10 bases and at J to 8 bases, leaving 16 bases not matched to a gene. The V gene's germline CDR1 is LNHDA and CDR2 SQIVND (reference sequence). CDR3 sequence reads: CAIRRQGSNEGYTF. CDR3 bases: TGTGCCATAAGGCGACAGGGCTCGAATGAGGGCTACACCTTC.

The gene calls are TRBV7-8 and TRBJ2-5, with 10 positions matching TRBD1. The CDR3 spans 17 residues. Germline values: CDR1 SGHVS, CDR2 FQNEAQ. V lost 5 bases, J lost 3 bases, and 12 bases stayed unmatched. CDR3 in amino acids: CASSELVSGTGEETQYF. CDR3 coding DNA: TGTGCCAGCAGCGAGCTGGTCTCGGGGACAGGGGAAGAGACCCAGTACTTC.